Listed below are T cell receptor beta chains from one sample, sequenced in a study of T cells after yellow fever vaccination. TCRdb re-analysed the 5' RACE reads in MiXCR, keeping a single row per CDR3 protein. The table includes 200,000 to 300,000 distinct CDR3 sequences, more than 6.5% detected once. The sequencing used CD4+ T cells sorted from PBMCs, collected on the day of the yellow fever booster vaccination. The source of these receptors is a man aged 30 to 45 who received the YFV17D yellow fever vaccine. CDR3s include the opening cysteine and the closing phenylalanine or tryptophan. The D gene is left open where the match is weak. A clone size is listed for some rows: how often the clone was seen (once, few, many), or a class if it is expanded.

cdr3_nt,cdr3_aa,j_call,cdr3_length,v_call,d_call,clone_size
TGTGCCAGCAGCCTGTCTTTTAGCGGGAGGGCCTCCGAGCAGTACTTC,CASSLSFSGRASEQYF,TRBJ2-7,16,TRBV7-6,TRBD2,NA
TGCAGTGCTAAGAGTACGGTCCCGGGATCCTCCTACGAGCAGTACTTC,CSAKSTVPGSSYEQYF,TRBJ2-7,16,TRBV20-1,NA,NA
TGTGCCAGCAGCTTAAGTGCGGGAGCTCTCCCCTACGAGCAGTACTTC,CASSLSAGALPYEQYF,TRBJ2-7,16,TRBV7-6,TRBD2,NA
TGTGCCAGCAGCTTAGCATTGGGAGACAATCAGCCCCAGCATTTT,CASSLALGDNQPQHF,TRBJ1-5,15,TRBV7-8,NA,few
TGCGCCAGCAGCTTGCAAGCGGGTTACGCCAATGAGCAGTTCTTC,CASSLQAGYANEQFF,TRBJ2-1,15,TRBV5-1,NA,few
TGTGCCTGGGAGGGAAGCGTACAGCAGTATTTT,CAWEGSVQQYF,TRBJ2-3,11,TRBV30,NA,NA
TGCAGTGCTGGTAGACTAGCGGGGTACACAGATACGCAGTATTTT,CSAGRLAGYTDTQYF,TRBJ2-3,15,TRBV20-1,TRBD2,few
TGTGCCAGCAGTTTGCGCGGGAGGGCCTCGCGGTACGAGCAGTACTTC,CASSLRGRASRYEQYF,TRBJ2-7,16,TRBV28,TRBD2,many
TGTGCCAGCAGCTTAGCGCCCGGCGGAGGGCAACACAATGAGCAGTTCTTC,CASSLAPGGGQHNEQFF,TRBJ2-1,17,TRBV7-2,NA,many
TGTGCCAGCAGCTTAGAGCGGGGAACCTACGAGCAGTACTTC,CASSLERGTYEQYF,TRBJ2-7,14,TRBV7-2,TRBD2,many
TGTGCCAGCAGCTTAGCGGGCGAAAGTGTCGCCAAAAACATTCAGTACTTC,CASSLAGESVAKNIQYF,TRBJ2-4,17,TRBV7-9,NA,NA
TGTGCCAGCTTTGGGACGGCTAGGCCACGCTATAATTCACCCCTCCACTTT,CASFGTARPRYNSPLHF,TRBJ1-6,17,TRBV27,NA,NA
TGTGCCAGCAGCCGAGGGGGGACCAAAAACATTCAGTACTTC,CASSRGGTKNIQYF,TRBJ2-4,14,TRBV5-6,NA,few
TGTGCCAGCAGCCCGACAGCGGGGTCCTACAATGAGCAGTTCTTC,CASSPTAGSYNEQFF,TRBJ2-1,15,TRBV7-2,TRBD2,many
TGTGCCAGCAGTTCTTTGGACCTCTCTGGAAACACCATATATTTT,CASSSLDLSGNTIYF,TRBJ1-3,15,TRBV12-3/TRBV12-4,NA,many
TGTGCCAGCTCGTCCGGACAGGGGGGAGTTTATGAGCAGTTCTTC,CASSSGQGGVYEQFF,TRBJ2-1,15,TRBV18,TRBD1,NA
TGTGCCAGCAGCCGGGACCCTCCGGAGACCCAGTACTTC,CASSRDPPETQYF,TRBJ2-5,13,TRBV7-2,NA,many
TGTGCCAGCAGCTCAATCAGGCGTCTGAACACTGAAGCTTTCTTT,CASSSIRRLNTEAFF,TRBJ1-1,15,TRBV5-6,NA,NA
TGTGCCAGCAGCTTGTTGACGGGGGGCCAAGAGACCCAGTACTTC,CASSLLTGGQETQYF,TRBJ2-5,15,TRBV5-5,TRBD2,many
TGCGCCAGCAGCTTGGTGGCGGGAGGTGGCAATGAGCAGTTCTTC,CASSLVAGGGNEQFF,TRBJ2-1,15,TRBV5-1,TRBD2,many
TGCGCCAGCAGCCAAGGGAGGGCTAGCGGGACCTACGAGCAGTACTTC,CASSQGRASGTYEQYF,TRBJ2-7,16,TRBV4-1,TRBD2,NA
TGTGCCAGCAGCCAAGAATGGCGGGTTAGCACAGATACGCAGTATTTT,CASSQEWRVSTDTQYF,TRBJ2-3,16,TRBV3-1,NA,few
TGCGCCAGCAGCCTGCAAGGGACTAGCGGGAGCGATACGCAGTATTTT,CASSLQGTSGSDTQYF,TRBJ2-3,16,TRBV5-1,TRBD2,few
TGTGCCAGCAGCTTAAACAGGCTCGATGAGCAGTTCTTC,CASSLNRLDEQFF,TRBJ2-1,13,TRBV7-2,NA,many
TGTGCCAGCAGTTTGTTCAATCCCCATAGCACAGATACGCAGTATTTT,CASSLFNPHSTDTQYF,TRBJ2-3,16,TRBV27,NA,NA